Listed below are T cell receptor beta chains from one sample, sequenced in a study of T cell responses to AZD1222 COVID-19 vaccine. Here immunoSEQ multiplex PCR was the method, and the copy in TCRdb shows in-frame clones only, minus some. The table lists roughly 160,000 clones, approximately 90% of them singletons. The sequenced sample was peripheral blood, obtained on day 0 of AZD1222 vaccination. The receptors shown here come from an adult in good health. Both conserved end residues are part of each CDR3. A D gene is named only where the DNA matches it firmly. Part of the rows lack a size; the others show once, few, many or a class for expanded clones.

clone_size | d_call | j_call | v_call | cdr3_nt | cdr3_aa
NA | NA | TRBJ1-5 | TRBV24-1 | TGTGCCACCCGGGCTGGCTCGAATCAGCCCCAGCATTTT | CATRAGSNQPQHF
NA | NA | TRBJ1-5 | TRBV28 | TGTGCCACCCTCCCAGATAGCAATCAGCCCCAGCATTTT | CATLPDSNQPQHF
once | NA | TRBJ1-6 | TRBV21-1 | TGTGCCAGCAGCAAAGTGGACAGGGACTTTTATAATTCACCCCTCCACTTT | CASSKVDRDFYNSPLHF
NA | NA | TRBJ1-3 | TRBV5-1 | TGCGCCAGCAGCTTGGAGTCGCCCGGCTCCGCTGGAAACACCATATATTTT | CASSLESPGSAGNTIYF
NA | TRBD2 | TRBJ2-3 | TRBV7-3 | TGTGCCAGCAGCTTGATGGGAGGGGCTAGCACAGATACGCAGTATTTT | CASSLMGGASTDTQYF
once | NA | TRBJ1-6 | TRBV10-2 | TGCGCCAGCAGTAGAGTCGTGACGCCGGGATCACCCCTCCACTTT | CASSRVVTPGSPLHF
NA | TRBD2 | TRBJ2-1 | TRBV7-3 | TGTGCCAGCAGCTTAACGGACGGACTAGCGGGCCTCAATGAGCAGTTCTTC | CASSLTDGLAGLNEQFF
once | TRBD2 | TRBJ2-1 | TRBV11-2 | TGTGCCAGCACCCAGGACCTAGCGGAGTTCTTC | CASTQDLAEFF
NA | TRBD2 | TRBJ2-2 | TRBV28 | TGTGCCAGCAGTTTAGGTACTAGCGCGACCGGGGAGCTGTTTTTT | CASSLGTSATGELFF
once | TRBD1 | TRBJ1-1 | TRBV27 | TGTGCCAGCAGTTCCGGGACAGCGAACACTGAAGCTTTCTTT | CASSSGTANTEAFF
NA | TRBD1 | TRBJ2-1 | TRBV7-9 | TGTGCCAGCAGCTTAAGTGTGTACCGGGACAGGGCATACGGTGAGCAGTTCTTC | CASSLSVYRDRAYGEQFF
NA | NA | TRBJ1-1 | TRBV7-8 | TGTGCCAGCAGACGATATGGGGGACAAGTGAACACTGAAGCTTTCTTT | CASRRYGGQVNTEAFF
NA | TRBD1 | TRBJ1-1 | TRBV5-4 | TGTGCCAGCAGCTTGGGAGCAGGGGGCCTGGTGGGTGAAGCTTTCTTT | CASSLGAGGLVGEAFF
NA | TRBD1 | TRBJ1-1 | TRBV7-2 | TGTGCCAGCAGCTTTAACAGGGGGCGCAGGACTGAAGCTTTCTTT | CASSFNRGRRTEAFF
once | NA | TRBJ1-3 | TRBV19 | TGTGCCACCAAACCAGGGCTAGGTGGAAACACCATATATTTT | CATKPGLGGNTIYF
NA | NA | TRBJ1-4 | TRBV30 | TGTGCCTGGAGTGGCAAACGAACAGGGACGTACGAAAAACTGTTTTTT | CAWSGKRTGTYEKLFF
NA | TRBD1 | TRBJ2-7 | TRBV27 | TGTGCCAGCAGTTCCTACCTACCGGGACAGGGAGACGAGCAGTACTTC | CASSSYLPGQGDEQYF
NA | TRBD1 | TRBJ2-7 | TRBV11-3 | TGTGCCAGCAGTCCCGGGACAGGGGAATACTACGAGCAGTACTTC | CASSPGTGEYYEQYF
once | NA | TRBJ1-2 | TRBV6-5 | TGTGCCAGCAGCCGGGACGGCAAGTATGGCTACACCTTC | CASSRDGKYGYTF
NA | TRBD2 | TRBJ2-1 | TRBV11-1 | TGTGCCAGCAGGGCCAGCGGGGGGTCCTACAATGAGCAGTTCTTC | CASRASGGSYNEQFF